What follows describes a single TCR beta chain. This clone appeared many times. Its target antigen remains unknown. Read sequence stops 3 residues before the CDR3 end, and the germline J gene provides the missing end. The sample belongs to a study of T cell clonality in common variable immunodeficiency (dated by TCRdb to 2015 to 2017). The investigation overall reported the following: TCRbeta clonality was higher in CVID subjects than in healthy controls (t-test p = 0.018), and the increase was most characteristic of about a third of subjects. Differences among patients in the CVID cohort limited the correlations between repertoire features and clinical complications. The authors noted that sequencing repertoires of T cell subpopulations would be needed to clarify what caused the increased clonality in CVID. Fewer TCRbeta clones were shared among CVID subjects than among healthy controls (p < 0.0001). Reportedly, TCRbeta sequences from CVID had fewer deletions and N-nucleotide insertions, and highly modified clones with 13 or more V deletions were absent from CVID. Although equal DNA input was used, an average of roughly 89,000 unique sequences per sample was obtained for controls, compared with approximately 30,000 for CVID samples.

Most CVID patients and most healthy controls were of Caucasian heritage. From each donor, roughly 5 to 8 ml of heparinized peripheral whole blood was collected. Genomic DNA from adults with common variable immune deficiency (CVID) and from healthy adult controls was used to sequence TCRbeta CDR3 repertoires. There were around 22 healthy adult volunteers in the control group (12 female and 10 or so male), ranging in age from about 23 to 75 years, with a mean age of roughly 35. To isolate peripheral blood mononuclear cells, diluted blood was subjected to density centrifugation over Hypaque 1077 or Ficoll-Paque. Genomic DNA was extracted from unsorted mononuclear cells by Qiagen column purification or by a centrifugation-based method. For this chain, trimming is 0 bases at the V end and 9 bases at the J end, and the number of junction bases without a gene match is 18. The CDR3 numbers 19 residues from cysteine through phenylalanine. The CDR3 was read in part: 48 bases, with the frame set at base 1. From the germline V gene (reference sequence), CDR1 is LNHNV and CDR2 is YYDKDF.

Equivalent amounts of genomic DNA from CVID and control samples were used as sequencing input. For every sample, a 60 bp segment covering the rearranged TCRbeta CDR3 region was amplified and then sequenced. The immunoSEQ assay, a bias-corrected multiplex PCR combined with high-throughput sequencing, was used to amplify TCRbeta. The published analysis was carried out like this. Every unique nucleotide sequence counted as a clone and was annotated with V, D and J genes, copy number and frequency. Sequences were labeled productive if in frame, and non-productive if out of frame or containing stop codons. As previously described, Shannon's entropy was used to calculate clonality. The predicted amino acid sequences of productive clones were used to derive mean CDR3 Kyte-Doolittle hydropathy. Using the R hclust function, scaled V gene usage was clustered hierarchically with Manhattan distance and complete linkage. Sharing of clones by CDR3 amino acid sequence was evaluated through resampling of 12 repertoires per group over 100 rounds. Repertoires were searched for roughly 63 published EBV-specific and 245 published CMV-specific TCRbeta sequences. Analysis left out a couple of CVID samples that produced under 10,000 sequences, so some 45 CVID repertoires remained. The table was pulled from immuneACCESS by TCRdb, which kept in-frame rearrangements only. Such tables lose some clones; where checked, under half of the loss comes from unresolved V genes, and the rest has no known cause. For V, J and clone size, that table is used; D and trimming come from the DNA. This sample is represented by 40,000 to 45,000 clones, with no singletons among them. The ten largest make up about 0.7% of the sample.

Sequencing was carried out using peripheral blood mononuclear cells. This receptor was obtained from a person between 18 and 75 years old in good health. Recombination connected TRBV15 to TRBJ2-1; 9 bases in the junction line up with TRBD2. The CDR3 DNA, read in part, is TGTGCCACCAGCAGAGATCTCGCTCGGGCTAGCGGGAAACGGATTGAG. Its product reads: CATSRDLARASGKRIE. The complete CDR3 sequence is CATSRDLARASGKRIEQFF.